One TCR beta chain is described in this entry. Antigen specificity is unknown. The data were taken from a study of cytomegalovirus exposure and HLA in healthy donors. Overall study context: Drawn from HLA-typed donors, some 80 million unique TCRs were held in an early data release.

This PCR relied on a set of 60 Vbeta primers and 13 Jbeta primers. Method: immunoSEQ multiplex PCR; TCRdb's copy keeps in-frame clones and lacks some. In the table there are 60,000 to 80,000 clones, 60% to 65% of which are singletons. The CDR3 totals 16 residues. Germline lookup yields CDR1 SEHNR and CDR2 FQNEAQ (reference sequence). Trimming took off 0 bases at V and 1 base at J, with 10 bases between the two ends. Overall study results and limits: Three CMV-associated chains proved CMV antigen-specific in vitro. In a later analysis, a missense DCLRE1C variant was linked to TCR beta V- and J-gene trimming. An analysis that was carried out later associated 17,000 or so TCR beta sequences with HLA alleles at 0.05 false discovery rate.

The chain uses TRBV7-9 and TRBJ2-1, with TRBD1 as a possible D gene (6 bases). Sequences were obtained from PBMCs. This receptor was identified in a young man in good health and CMV-seronegative. The DNA for the CDR3 is TGTGCCAGCAGCTTAGCCACAGGGCTGTCCTACAATGAGCAGTTCTTC. Translation gives CASSLATGLSYNEQFF.